The 15 T cell receptor beta chains below come from one sample, sequenced in a study of OX40 agonist ivuxolimab in advanced cancers. Produced via immunoSEQ multiplex PCR; TCRdb's table is partial and in-frame only. The sample has about 80,000 clones, over 75% seen once; the top ten hold approximately 0.3%. The material was CD4+ or CD8+ T cells sorted from blood, obtained in a trial of the OX40 agonist ivuxolimab. The source of these receptors is an adult with an advanced solid tumor such as melanoma, head and neck, liver or kidney cancer.

The chain has TRBV5-8 and TRBJ1-5; TRBD1 agrees at 9 bases. CDR1 SGHTS and CDR2 YDEGEE come from the germline V gene. V dropped 2 bases and J dropped 4; count of bases not matched to a gene: 4. The CDR3 has 15 residues. CDR3 amino acids: CASSFRDRDNQPQHF. For the CDR3, the DNA is TGTGCCAGCAGCTTCCGGGACAGGGATAATCAGCCCCAGCATTTT. The whole variable domain, remainder taken from reference TRBV5-8 and TRBJ1-5, is EAGVTQSPTHLIKTRGQQATLRCSPISGHTSVYWYQQALGLGLQFLLWYDEGEERNRGNFPPRFSGRQFPNYSSELNVNALELEDSALYLCASSFRDRDNQPQHFGDGTRLSIL.

J is TRBJ1-4 and V is TRBV5-1; D not resolved. Trimming stripped 0 bases from V and 8 bases from J, with 8 bases between. The germline CDR1 and CDR2 sequences are SGHRS and YFSETQ. This CDR3 is built from 13 residues. The DNA for the CDR3 is TGCGCCAGCAGCTTGGCCTCCAGGGAAAAACTGTTTTTT. Protein product: CASSLASREKLFF.

The rearrangement uses TRBV5-1 and TRBJ1-4; D is undetermined. Germline-derived CDR1 and CDR2 are SGHRS and YFSETQ. The CDR3 spans 13 residues. The ends were cut back, 4 bases at V and 7 bases at J, with 11 bases in the middle. The CDR3 loop reads CASSRDFGEKLFF. The CDR3 DNA reads TGCGCCAGCAGCAGGGATTTTGGTGAAAAACTGTTTTTT.

The genes are TRBV28 and TRBJ2-4; TRBD1 agrees at 7 bases. The CDR3 is 17 residues long. J gave up 4 bases and V 6 bases, and 15 bases lay outside the gene matches. Germline CDR1 and CDR2: MDHEN and SYDVKM. The CDR3 region has the DNA TGTGCCAGCAGCCCTTGGGGACAGCAGAGGGGAAAAAACATTCAGTACTTC. Translated, it gives CASSPWGQQRGKNIQYF. The full variable domain, in which reference TRBV28 and TRBJ2-4 provide the parts outside the CDR3, is DVKVTQSSRYLVKRTGEKVFLECVQDMDHENMFWYRQDPGLGLRLIYFSYDVKMKEKGDIPEGYSVSREKKERFSLILESASTNQTSMYLCASSPWGQQRGKNIQYFGAGTRLSVL.

CDR3 residues: CASSIGGMNTEAFF. CDR3 nucleotides: TGTGCCAGCTCGATAGGAGGGATGAACACTGAAGCTTTCTTT. V is TRBV18 and J is TRBJ1-1, with no clear D. V was trimmed by 6 bases and J by 0 bases, leaving 11 bases between them. Germline CDR1 and CDR2: KGHSH and LQKENI. This CDR3 region has 14 residues.

The chain combines TRBV7-9 with TRBJ1-5; possible D gene TRBD1, 5 bases. V was shortened by 5 bases and J by 6 bases, with 17 bases between the two germline ends. From germline, CDR1 is SEHNR and CDR2 FQNEAQ (reference sequence). The CDR3 covers 15 residues. CDR3 DNA sequence: TGTGCCAGCAGCCGGGACCAAGGGGTCGGTCAGCCCCAGCATTTT. Protein: CASSRDQGVGQPQHF.

This clone was seen just once. The V call is TRBV4-1, the J call TRBJ2-2, with TRBD1 identical over 9 bases. V was pared by 1 base and J by 1 base, with 16 bases of the junction left unmatched. From germline, CDR1 is MGHRA and CDR2 YSYEKL. The CDR3 runs 21 residues. This CDR3 is CASSQAPGQGVVRLNTGELFF. CDR3 bases: TGCGCCAGCAGCCAAGCACCGGGACAGGGTGTAGTTAGGTTGAACACCGGGGAGCTGTTTTTT.

V is TRBV11-2 and J is TRBJ1-2, with TRBD1 identical over 7 bases. Germline trimming cut 4 bases from V and 4 bases from J; bases unmatched to any gene: 12. The length of the CDR3 is 16 residues. From germline, CDR1 is SGHAT and CDR2 FQNNGV. This chain's CDR3 is CASSSPLKGAIYGYTF. As DNA, the CDR3 is TGTGCCAGCAGCTCCCCCCTGAAGGGGGCTATCTATGGCTACACCTTC.

This clone came up once. This chain connects TRBV5-4 to TRBJ1-2, with 7 bases matching TRBD1. The CDR3 is 14 residues long. J was trimmed by 2 bases and V by 4 bases; bases with no gene match: 5. Germline-derived CDR1 and CDR2 are SGHNT and YYREEE (reference sequence). The CDR3 nucleotides are TGTGCCAGCAGCAAAACAGGGGAGAACTATGGCTACACCTTC. This encodes CASSKTGENYGYTF.

In this sample, this clone turned up a few times. The chain is built from TRBV28 and TRBJ1-5, with D possibly being TRBD1 (5 bases). The ends were cut back, 3 bases at V and 5 bases at J, with 11 bases in the middle. Germline V gene sequence: CDR1 MDHEN, CDR2 SYDVKM. The CDR3 has 14 residues. This chain's CDR3 is CASSLTTVYQPQHF. The CDR3 nucleotides read TGTGCCAGCAGTTTGACGACAGTCTATCAGCCCCAGCATTTT.

The chain has TRBV19 and TRBJ1-5; no clear D gene. V was cut by 6 bases and J by 2 bases, with 8 bases left in between. Germline CDR1 LNHDA, CDR2 SQIVND (reference sequence). The CDR3 is made up of 13 amino acids. The CDR3 DNA is TGTGCCAGTAGCCTCTTAGGCAATCAGCCCCAGCATTTT. It is translated as CASSLLGNQPQHF.

V is TRBV18 and J is TRBJ2-5; TRBD2 might be the D (6 bases). CDR1 and CDR2 (germline): KGHSH, LQKENI. The CDR3 length is 15 residues. V was pared by 3 bases and J by 4 bases, with 15 bases between. Written as DNA, the CDR3 is TGTGCCAGCTCACCCGGGACTCCTAGAGGAGAGACCCAGTACTTC. Its protein is CASSPGTPRGETQYF.

The J gene is TRBJ1-2, the V gene TRBV2, with D hard to call. Trimming cost V 8 bases and J 5 bases, with 18 bases left between them. CDR1 is SNHLY, CDR2 FYNNEI, per germline. The CDR3 spans 14 residues. The CDR3 spells CASGLEQLLYGYTF. The CDR3 DNA reads TGTGCCAGCGGATTGGAGCAGTTACTTTATGGCTACACCTTC.

The V and J genes are TRBV18 and TRBJ1-6; D is possibly TRBD1 (5 bases). CDR3 length: 15 amino acids. From germline, CDR1 is KGHSH and CDR2 LQKENI. V was pared by 1 base and J by 8 bases, with 12 bases between. CDR3 DNA sequence: TGTGCCAGCTCACCACTATCCGGGGCGGATTCACCCCTCCACTTT. Amino acid sequence: CASSPLSGADSPLHF. Looking up the rest from reference TRBV18 and TRBJ1-6 gives the full variable domain: NAGVMQNPRHLVRRRGQEARLRCSPMKGHSHVYWYRQLPEEGLKFMVYLQKENIIDESGMPKERFSAEFPKEGPSILRIQQVVRGDSAAYFCASSPLSGADSPLHFGNGTRLTVT.

This clone was detected only a few times. The rearrangement uses TRBV27 and TRBJ2-1, with 14 positions matching TRBD2. There are 19 residues in the CDR3. V was clipped by 4 bases and J by 5 bases; unmatched bases: 13. Germline assignment: CDR1 MNHEY and CDR2 SMNVEV (reference sequence). The CDR3 nucleotides are TGTGCCAGCAGTTCCGCCGGGACTAGCGGGAGTTTCTTTGACAATGAGCAGTTCTTC. It encodes CASSSAGTSGSFFDNEQFF.